These 5 T cell receptor beta chains were all obtained from the same sample, sequenced in a study of response to subunit inactivated influenza vaccine. TCRdb re-called the RT-PCR reads with MiXCR, one entry per CDR3 protein. Of 300,000 to 350,000 distinct CDR3 sequences listed, around 22% were seen once; the top ten hold about 9.4%. The sequencing used PBMCs from blood, collected around 22 months after vaccination. The receptors come from a man between 45 and 75 years old who received an inactivated influenza vaccine.

This clonotype has ten or more counts. The J gene is TRBJ1-6, the V gene TRBV7-8, with 8 bases matching TRBD1. The ends lost 3 bases at V and 7 bases at J; junction bases unmatched: 8. This CDR3 is 16 amino acids long. Germline V lookup: CDR1 SGHVS, CDR2 FQNEAQ. CDR3 coding DNA: TGTGCCAGCAGCTTTATGGCGGACAGGGCAAATTCACCCCTCCACTTT. Amino acid sequence: CASSFMADRANSPLHF.

This clonotype was detected a few times. The rearrangement uses TRBV4-3 and TRBJ1-1, with unresolved D. Trimming cost V 0 bases and J 0 bases, with 11 bases left between them. Per the germline V gene, CDR1 is LGHNA and CDR2 is YSLEER. The CDR3 runs to 16 residues. As DNA, the CDR3 is TGCGCCAGCAGCCAAGATTGGAGGGTGGTGAACACTGAAGCTTTCTTT. Translation: CASSQDWRVVNTEAFF.

This clonotype has more than one count but fewer than ten. The chain carries TRBV12-3 or TRBV12-4 and TRBJ2-5, with D possibly matching TRBD2 (5 bases). CDR3 length: 14 residues. Trimming removed 3 bases at V and 1 base at J, with 9 bases between. CDR3 sequence: CASSFEGLQETQYF. In DNA form, the CDR3 reads TGTGCCAGCAGTTTTGAGGGCCTCCAAGAGACCCAGTACTTC.

With regard to this clonotype: Possible read error: a much larger clone is one base away. The rearrangement uses TRBV5-1 and TRBJ2-5; D might be TRBD1 (5 bases). The CDR3 has 14 amino acids. Germline assignment: CDR1 SGHRS and CDR2 YFSETQ. V dropped 1 base and J dropped 2 bases, with 9 bases sitting between them. CDR3 nucleotide sequence: TGCGCCAGCAGCTTGTGGACACGTCAAGAGACCCAGTACTTC. It yields the protein CASSLWTRQETQYF.

The sample holds a few counts of this clonotype. This rearrangement joins TRBV7-8 to TRBJ1-2; TRBD1 agrees at 10 bases. With V trimmed by 2 bases and J by 4 bases, 7 bases remained unmatched. Germline lookup yields CDR1 SGHVS and CDR2 FQNEAQ. The CDR3 contains 16 residues. The CDR3 sequence is CASSLRGQGRLYGYTF. In DNA, the CDR3 is TGTGCCAGCAGCTTAAGGGGACAGGGGCGGCTCTATGGCTACACCTTC. Supplemented by reference TRBV7-8 and TRBJ1-2, the full variable domain reads GAGVSQSPRYKVAKRGQDVALRCDPISGHVSLFWYQQALGQGPEFLTYFQNEAQLDKSGLPSDRFFAERPEGSVSTLKIQRTQQEDSAVYLCASSLRGQGRLYGYTFGSGTRLTVV.